Reported below is one T cell receptor beta chain. The sample is drawn from a study of control samples from healthy donors and cancer patients. The assay was immunoSEQ multiplex PCR, and TCRdb's table has in-frame clones only and misses some. The table lists around 81,000 clones, 90% to 95% of them singletons. The CDR3 contains 16 residues. V lost 4 bases and J 2 bases, leaving 15 bases between the germline ends. Germline V CDR1 and CDR2: LGHDT, YNNKEL (reference sequence). This TCR was sampled from a woman under 40 in good health. The sequenced sample consisted of blood. The chain couples TRBV3-1 (or the pseudogene TRBV3-2) to TRBJ1-3; possibly TRBD1 for D (5 bases). The CDR3 DNA reads as TGTGCCAGCAGCCTCGGGCGGGGGGGAGCTGGAAACACCATATATTTT. Its protein product is CASSLGRGGAGNTIYF.